The 9 T cell receptor beta chains presented below share a single source sample, sequenced in a study of T-cell memory formation after mild COVID-19. TCRdb recomputed calls from the 5' RACE reads with MiXCR, one row per CDR3 protein. Here the sample spans 200,000 or so distinct CDR3 sequences, 15% to 20% being singletons. Sequencing was performed on PBMCs or a T cell subset sorted from them (not recorded which). These receptors came from an adult woman who had mild COVID-19 (a few samples of this study predate the infection). Cell type and time point are not known.

This clonotype was seen a handful of times. The chain carries TRBV27 and TRBJ2-5; weak D call: TRBD2 (5 bases). Germline CDR1 MNHEY, CDR2 SMNVEV (reference sequence). The CDR3 spans 12 residues. Trimming shortened V by 3 bases and J by 5 bases, and 7 bases separated the two germline ends. CDR3 bases: TGTGCCAGCAGTTTCCCGGGGGAGACCCAGTACTTC. Translated: CASSFPGETQYF.

The rearrangement links TRBV4-1 to TRBJ1-2; D gene unclear. Germline V CDR1 and CDR2: MGHRA, YSYEKL. The V and J ends lost 1 base and 3 bases respectively, with 9 bases between them. The CDR3 runs 14 residues. CDR3 region: CASSQAERYYGYTF. The CDR3 DNA follows: TGCGCCAGCAGCCAAGCTGAGAGGTACTATGGCTACACCTTC.

This clonotype was observed a few times. The V call is TRBV10-3, the J call TRBJ2-6; D unresolved. This CDR3 is built from 16 residues. Between the trimmed V and J ends, which lost 2 bases and 0 bases, there was a span of 8 bases. Germline V gives CDR1 ENHRY, CDR2 SYGVKD. CDR3 region: CAISEIGLSGANVLTF. The CDR3 DNA is TGTGCCATCAGTGAGATTGGGCTCTCTGGGGCCAACGTCCTGACTTTC.

This chain uses TRBV10-2 with TRBJ2-1; perhaps TRBD2 as D (5 bases). The CDR3 loop spans 14 amino acids. Trimming took 6 bases from V and 9 from J, leaving 18 bases between them. CDR1 WSHSY and CDR2 SAAADI come from the germline V gene. The CDR3 region has the DNA TGCGCCAGCAGACTAGGCAGCCTAGGTAGTGAGCAGTTCTTC. Its protein is CASRLGSLGSEQFF.

This clonotype was seen a few times. The J gene is TRBJ2-3, the V gene TRBV5-1, with unresolved D. V was trimmed by 0 bases and J by 5 bases, leaving 10 bases between them. Germline values: CDR1 SGHRS, CDR2 YFSETQ. The CDR3 length is 14 residues. The CDR3 sequence: CASSLVGLVDTQYF. The CDR3 region has the DNA TGCGCCAGCAGCTTGGTGGGTTTAGTAGATACGCAGTATTTT.

This clonotype has a count of ten or more. J is TRBJ2-7 and V is TRBV10-3; TRBD1 matches 10 bases. In germline, CDR1 is ENHRY, CDR2 SYGVKD. V lost 10 bases, J lost 7 bases, and 10 bases stayed unmatched. This CDR3 has 13 amino acids. DNA for the CDR3: TGTGCCACCAGGGGGACAGGGGAGGGTGAGCAGTACTTC. The encoded protein is CATRGTGEGEQYF.

This clonotype was observed a handful of times. This chain uses TRBV6-5 with TRBJ2-3; the D gene could be TRBD1 or TRBD2 (6 bases each). CDR1 and CDR2 (germline): MNHEY, SVGAGI. V gave up 0 bases and J gave up 3 bases, with 16 bases separating them. The CDR3 has 17 residues. The CDR3 loop reads CASSYSGGGTKTDTQYF. The CDR3 DNA reads TGTGCCAGCAGTTACTCGGGGGGCGGGACAAAAACAGATACGCAGTATTTT.

This clonotype occurred a few times. The CDR3 nucleotides read TGCGCCAGCAGCTTGATGGTCTTGGATTCACCCCTCCACTTT. Translation gives CASSLMVLDSPLHF. The V call is TRBV5-1, the J call TRBJ1-6; the D is unclear. V lost 1 base and J 8 bases, leaving 10 bases between the germline ends. The germline V gene encodes CDR1 SGHRS and CDR2 YFSETQ. The CDR3 is 14 amino acids.

This clonotype turned up a few times. V gene TRBV5-6 combines with J gene TRBJ2-7; D gene ambiguous. The germline V and J ends were trimmed by 0 bases and 2 bases, with 9 bases remaining between them. The CDR3 runs to 14 residues. The germline V gene encodes CDR1 SGHDT and CDR2 YYEEEE. CDR3 sequence reads: CASSLGVLTYEQYF. The CDR3 DNA is TGTGCCAGCAGCTTGGGGGTCTTAACCTACGAGCAGTACTTC. The variable domain in full, with the rest retrieved from reference TRBV5-6 and TRBJ2-7, is DAGVTQSPTHLIKTRGQQVTLRCSPKSGHDTVSWYQQALGQGPQFIFQYYEEEERQRGNFPDRFSGHQFPNYSSELNVNALLLGDSALYLCASSLGVLTYEQYFGPGTRLTVT.